This T cell receptor beta chain emerged from a study of immune evolution from preneoplasia to lung adenocarcinoma. Between the mid-2010s and the late 2010s, patients underwent resection in Japan or China. Premalignant or tumor cells were enriched by macro-dissection after pathologic assessment. This clone was counted once. This CDR3 contains 16 residues. Trimming took 4 bases from V and 4 from J; bases not matched to a gene: 8. Germline lookup yields CDR1 SGDLS and CDR2 YYNGEE. Profiled with immunoSEQ multiplex PCR; TCRdb holds only in-frame clones, not every one. Found here are some 4,000 clones, 75% to 85% of them singletons; the top ten hold 25% to 35%.

The genes are TRBV9 and TRBJ1-4; the match to TRBD1 covers 9 bases. The clonotype originates from a person aged 40 to 65 with lung adenocarcinoma. Some clones in this sample may be carry-over from other donors' samples. Sequenced material: FFPE invasive lung adenocarcinoma tissue. The CDR3 loop reads CASSPGGQGFNEKLFF. Here the CDR3 DNA reads TGTGCCAGCAGCCCTGGCGGACAGGGGTTTAATGAAAAACTGTTTTTT.